These T cell receptor beta chains were read from a single sample in a study of Ad26.COV2.S vaccination and SARS-CoV-2 variants. Measured with immunoSEQ multiplex PCR; TCRdb has only the in-frame clones, and not every one. This sample has some 270,000 clones, with 87% found just once. Sequencing was performed on peripheral blood, taken in a trial of Ad26.COV2.S vaccine versus placebo. The source of these receptors is a person between 18 and 65 years old who received the Ad26.COV2.S COVID-19 vaccine or a placebo. CDR3s include the opening cysteine and the closing phenylalanine or tryptophan. The D gene is left open where the match is weak. Not all rows give a size; the values are once, few, many and, for expanded clones, a class.

d_gene,abundance,len,j_gene,v_gene,CDR3aa,CDR3nt
NA,NA,13,TRBJ2-2,TRBV11-2,CASSSPFFGELFF,TGTGCCAGCAGCTCTCCCTTTTTCGGGGAGCTGTTTTTT
TRBD2,NA,13,TRBJ2-3,TRBV19,CASSGLTSDLQYF,TGTGCCAGTAGCGGATTGACTAGCGATCTGCAGTATTTT
NA,NA,12,TRBJ2-1,TRBV3-1/TRBV3-2,CASSLQKGPQFF,TGTGCCAGCAGCCTCCAAAAGGGACCTCAGTTCTTC
NA,NA,14,TRBJ1-6,TRBV4-1,CASSQGRRNSPLHF,TGCGCCAGCAGCCAAGGACGGCGAAATTCACCCCTCCACTTT
TRBD1,NA,16,TRBJ2-4,TRBV4-1,CASSQEGRGRKNIQYF,TGCGCCAGCAGCCAAGAGGGCAGGGGGCGGAAAAACATTCAGTACTTC
NA,NA,13,TRBJ2-3,TRBV5-1,CASSFDFTDTQYF,TGCGCCAGCAGCTTTGATTTCACAGATACGCAGTATTTT
TRBD2,NA,17,TRBJ2-2,TRBV6-2/TRBV6-3,CASSSRRGGKNTGELFF,TGTGCCAGCAGCTCCCGGCGGGGGGGCAAGAACACCGGGGAGCTGTTTTTT
TRBD1,many,16,TRBJ2-6,TRBV6-1,CASSEEEGAGANVLTF,TGTGCCAGCAGTGAAGAAGAGGGGGCAGGGGCCAACGTCCTGACTTTC
NA,NA,15,TRBJ2-1,TRBV30,CAWLRPTSIYNEQFF,TGTGCCTGGCTTAGACCCACAAGTATCTACAATGAGCAGTTCTTC
NA,NA,13,TRBJ1-1,TRBV3-1/TRBV3-2,CASSPRVNTEAFF,TGTGCCAGCAGCCCGCGTGTGAACACTGAAGCTTTCTTT
TRBD2,NA,15,TRBJ2-5,TRBV5-6,CASSLGLAGRETQYF,TGTGCCAGCAGCTTGGGTCTAGCGGGTCGGGAGACCCAGTACTTC
TRBD2,NA,16,TRBJ2-1,TRBV7-2,CASSLIAGGGYNEQFF,TGTGCCAGCAGCTTAATAGCGGGGGGCGGCTACAATGAGCAGTTCTTC
NA,NA,16,TRBJ1-1,TRBV18,CASSPKIQASGTEAFF,TGTGCCAGCTCACCGAAGATACAGGCCTCGGGGACTGAAGCTTTCTTT
TRBD1,NA,14,TRBJ2-3,TRBV2,CASSEDRGTDTQYF,TGTGCCAGCAGTGAGGACAGGGGCACAGATACGCAGTATTTT
TRBD2,NA,18,TRBJ2-2,TRBV7-9,CASSLKPSGHGDTGELFF,TGTGCCAGCAGCTTAAAGCCTAGCGGGCATGGGGACACCGGGGAGCTGTTTTTT
NA,NA,12,TRBJ1-1,TRBV29-1,CSVPNLNTEAFF,TGCAGCGTCCCAAACCTGAACACTGAAGCTTTCTTT
TRBD1,NA,16,TRBJ1-3,TRBV27,CASSLTGTASGNTIYF,TGTGCCAGCAGTTTAACCGGGACAGCCTCTGGAAACACCATATATTTT
NA,NA,13,TRBJ2-7,TRBV12-3/TRBV12-4,CASSLGSSYEQYF,TGTGCCAGCAGTTTAGGGAGCTCCTACGAGCAGTACTTC
TRBD1,once,15,TRBJ1-1,TRBV19,CASSTGQGRGTEAFF,TGTGCCAGTAGTACAGGACAGGGAAGAGGCACTGAAGCTTTCTTT
NA,NA,14,TRBJ2-2,TRBV29-1,CSVRRREATGELFF,TGCAGCGTTAGGAGACGGGAAGCGACCGGGGAGCTGTTTTTT
NA,NA,14,TRBJ2-1,TRBV11-3,CASSLAGAYNEQFF,TGTGCCAGCAGCTTAGCGGGAGCCTACAATGAGCAGTTCTTC
NA,few,15,TRBJ1-5,TRBV28,CASSNTIRGNQPQHF,TGTGCCAGCAGTAATACCATTAGGGGCAATCAGCCCCAGCATTTT
TRBD2,NA,16,TRBJ2-3,TRBV19,CASSIFLAGGGDTQYF,TGTGCCAGTAGTATTTTTCTAGCGGGGGGAGGAGATACGCAGTATTTT
TRBD2,NA,14,TRBJ2-1,TRBV6-4,CASSTLSGSGEQFF,TGTGCCAGCAGTACACTCAGCGGGAGTGGTGAGCAGTTCTTC
TRBD1,NA,15,TRBJ1-1,TRBV27,CASSRTRTGNTEAFF,TGTGCCAGCAGTCGAACGCGGACAGGGAACACTGAAGCTTTCTTT
TRBD2,NA,13,TRBJ2-5,TRBV18,CASSTSGGETQYF,TGTGCCAGCTCAACCTCGGGGGGAGAGACCCAGTACTTC